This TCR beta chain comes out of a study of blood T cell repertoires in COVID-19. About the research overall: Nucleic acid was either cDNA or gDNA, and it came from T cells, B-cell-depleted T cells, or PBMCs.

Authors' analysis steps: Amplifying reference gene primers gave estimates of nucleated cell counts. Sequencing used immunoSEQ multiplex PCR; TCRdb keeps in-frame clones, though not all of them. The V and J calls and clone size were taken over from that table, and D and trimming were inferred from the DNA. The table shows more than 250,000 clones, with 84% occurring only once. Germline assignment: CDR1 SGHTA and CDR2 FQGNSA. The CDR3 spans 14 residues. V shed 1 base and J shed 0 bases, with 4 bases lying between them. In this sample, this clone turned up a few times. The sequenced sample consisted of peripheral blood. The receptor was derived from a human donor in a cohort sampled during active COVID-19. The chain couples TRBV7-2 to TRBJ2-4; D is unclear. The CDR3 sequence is CASSLVIAKNIQYF. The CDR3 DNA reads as TGTGCCAGCAGCTTAGTTATAGCCAAAAACATTCAGTACTTC.